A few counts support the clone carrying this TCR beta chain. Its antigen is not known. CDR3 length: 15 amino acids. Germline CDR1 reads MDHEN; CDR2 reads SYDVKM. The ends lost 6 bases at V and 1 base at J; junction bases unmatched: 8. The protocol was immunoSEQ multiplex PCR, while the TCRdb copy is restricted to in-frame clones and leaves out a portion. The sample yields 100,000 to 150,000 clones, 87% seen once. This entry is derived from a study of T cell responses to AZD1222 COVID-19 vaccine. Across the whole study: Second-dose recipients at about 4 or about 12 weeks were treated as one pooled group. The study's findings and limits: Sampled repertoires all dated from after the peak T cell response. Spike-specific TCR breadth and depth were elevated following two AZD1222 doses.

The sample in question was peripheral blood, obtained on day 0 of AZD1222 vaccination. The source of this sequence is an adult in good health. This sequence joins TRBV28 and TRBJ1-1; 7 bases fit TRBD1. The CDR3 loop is CASRLRGTENTEAFF. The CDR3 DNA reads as TGTGCCAGCAGACTCCGGGGGACAGAGAACACTGAAGCTTTCTTT. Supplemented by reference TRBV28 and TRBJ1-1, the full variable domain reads DVKVTQSSRYLVKRTGEKVFLECVQDMDHENMFWYRQDPGLGLRLIYFSYDVKMKEKGDIPEGYSVSREKKERFSLILESASTNQTSMYLCASRLRGTENTEAFFGQGTRLTVV.